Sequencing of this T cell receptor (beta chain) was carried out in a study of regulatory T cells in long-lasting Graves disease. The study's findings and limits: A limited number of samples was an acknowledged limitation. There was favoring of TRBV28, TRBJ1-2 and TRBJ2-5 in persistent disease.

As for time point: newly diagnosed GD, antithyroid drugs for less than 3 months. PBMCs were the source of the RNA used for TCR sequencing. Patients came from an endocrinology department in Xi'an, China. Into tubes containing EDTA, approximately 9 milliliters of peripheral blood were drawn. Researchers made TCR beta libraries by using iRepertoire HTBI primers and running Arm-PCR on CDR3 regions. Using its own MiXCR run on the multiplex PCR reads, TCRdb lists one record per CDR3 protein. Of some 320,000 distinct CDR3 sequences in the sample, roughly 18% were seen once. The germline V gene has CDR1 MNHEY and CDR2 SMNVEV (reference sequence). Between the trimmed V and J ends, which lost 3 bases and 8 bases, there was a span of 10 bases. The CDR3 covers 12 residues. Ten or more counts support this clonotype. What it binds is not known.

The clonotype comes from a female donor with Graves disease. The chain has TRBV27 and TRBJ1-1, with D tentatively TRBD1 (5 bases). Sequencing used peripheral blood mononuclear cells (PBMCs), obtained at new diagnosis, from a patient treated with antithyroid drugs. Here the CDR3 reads CASSFGGLEAFF. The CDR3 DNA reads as TGTGCCAGCAGTTTTGGGGGATTGGAAGCTTTCTTT.